The rows below give T cell receptor beta chains drawn from one sample of a study of blood T cell repertoires in COVID-19. Only in-frame clones appear in the TCRdb table, and some are missing; sequencing was by immunoSEQ multiplex PCR. This table holds fewer than 700,000 clones, about 88% found once. The sample was peripheral blood. The receptors were sampled from a woman in her 50s with COVID-19, enrolled during active disease. Both conserved end residues are part of each CDR3. D genes are given only for firm matches. Clone size is stated in some rows and not others, as once, few, many or a class when expanded.

>-|TRBJ2-5|-|TRBV6-5
TGTGCCAGCAGTACAGGACAGCAAGAGACCCAGTACTTC
CASSTGQQETQYF
>-|TRBJ2-5|-|TRBV11-2
TGTGCCAGCATTATGGCCCGAGAGACCCAGTACTTC
CASIMARETQYF
>once|TRBJ2-7|-|TRBV12-5
TGTGCTAGTGGCCCCGGTGACGGGCCGGGGAGGTACAAGCAGTACTTC
CASGPGDGPGRYKQYF
>-|TRBJ2-1|-|TRBV5-1
TGCGCCAGCAGCTTGGCAACCAGGGGAGATGAGCAGTTCTTC
CASSLATRGDEQFF
>-|TRBJ2-1|TRBD1|TRBV19
TGTGCCAGTAGTATAGGAGGGGGCCTTTACAATGAGCAGTTCTTC
CASSIGGGLYNEQFF
>-|TRBJ1-2|TRBD1|TRBV3-1/TRBV3-2
TGTGCCAGCAGCCAAGATTGGGACAGGGGTACGGCTGGCTACACCTTC
CASSQDWDRGTAGYTF
>-|TRBJ1-3|-|TRBV6-5
TGTGCCAGCAGAACTTCCATCGATGGAAACACCATATATTTT
CASRTSIDGNTIYF
>-|TRBJ1-2|-|TRBV2
TGTGCCAGCAGTTCGGACAGATTTAACTATGGCTACACCTTC
CASSSDRFNYGYTF
>-|TRBJ1-4|-|TRBV19
TGTGCCAGTAGTCAAACGGAGGGATCGCCTAATGAAAAACTGTTTTTT
CASSQTEGSPNEKLFF
>-|TRBJ2-1|TRBD2|TRBV7-2
TGTGCCAGCAGCCCACTAGCGGGGGGGGTCGAGCAGTTCTTC
CASSPLAGGVEQFF
>-|TRBJ2-3|TRBD2|TRBV10-1
TGCGCCAGCAGCCCCGGACTAGCGGGGGGGCGAGATACGCAGTATTTT
CASSPGLAGGRDTQYF
>-|TRBJ2-3|-|TRBV29-1
TGCAGCGTTATACTAGCAGTCTCTAGCACAGATACGCAGTATTTT
CSVILAVSSTDTQYF
>-|TRBJ2-1|TRBD2|TRBV19
TGTGCCAGTAGTATGAAGGACGCCCCGGGGAGGGATGAGCAGTTCTTC
CASSMKDAPGRDEQFF
>-|TRBJ1-1|-|TRBV21-1
TGTGCCAGCAGCAAAGGTGTCAGGGTGAACACTGAAGCTTTCTTT
CASSKGVRVNTEAFF
>-|TRBJ2-7|-|TRBV28
TGTGCCACCCGGGGAGTCGGAGAGCAGTACTTC
CATRGVGEQYF
>-|TRBJ2-1|-|TRBV7-2
TGTGCCAGCAGCAACCCCTACGGGACTTGGGACTACAATGAGCAGTTCTTC
CASSNPYGTWDYNEQFF
>-|TRBJ2-5|TRBD1|TRBV5-1
TGCGCCAGCGCCTTAGGGACAGTACAAGAGACCCAGTACTTC
CASALGTVQETQYF
>once|TRBJ1-2|-|TRBV2
TGTGCCAGCAGTTCGGGGGACTATGGCTACACCTTC
CASSSGDYGYTF
>-|TRBJ2-2|-|TRBV6-2/TRBV6-3
TGTGCCAGCAGCTTCCCGGACAGGAACACCGGGGAGCTGTTTTTT
CASSFPDRNTGELFF
>once|TRBJ1-1|-|TRBV5-1
TGCGCCAGCAGCCACGTATGGGGGGACTTGCCCACTGAAGCTTTCTTT
CASSHVWGDLPTEAFF
>-|TRBJ2-5|TRBD2|TRBV5-1
TGCGCCAGCAGCTTGGCCCCCCTAGCGGGGGTACAAGAGACCCAGTACTTC
CASSLAPLAGVQETQYF
>-|TRBJ1-2|TRBD1|TRBV19
TGTGCCAGTAGTATAGCCCAGACAGGGACATCGCCGTATTATGGCTACACCTTC
CASSIAQTGTSPYYGYTF
>-|TRBJ1-2|-|TRBV4-1
TGCGCCAGCAGCCACACAGGGAGTGGTATCAAAGGGTATGGCTACACCTTC
CASSHTGSGIKGYGYTF
>-|TRBJ2-5|-|TRBV5-4
TGTGCCAGCAGCCACGGGACTCCCGACCAGTACTTC
CASSHGTPDQYF
>-|TRBJ2-3|TRBD1|TRBV27
TGTGCCAGCAGGGGACAGGGGGCAGATACGCAGTATTTT
CASRGQGADTQYF
>-|TRBJ1-4|TRBD1|TRBV27
TGTGCCAGCAGTTTGACAGGGCTGGGTAATGAAAAACTGTTTTTT
CASSLTGLGNEKLFF
>-|TRBJ1-3|-|TRBV6-5
TGTGCCAGCGGCTCCTCTGGAAACACCATATATTTT
CASGSSGNTIYF
>-|TRBJ1-3|-|TRBV30
TGTGCCTGGAGTTTCGGCGGCGGAGGAAACACCATATATTTT
CAWSFGGGGNTIYF